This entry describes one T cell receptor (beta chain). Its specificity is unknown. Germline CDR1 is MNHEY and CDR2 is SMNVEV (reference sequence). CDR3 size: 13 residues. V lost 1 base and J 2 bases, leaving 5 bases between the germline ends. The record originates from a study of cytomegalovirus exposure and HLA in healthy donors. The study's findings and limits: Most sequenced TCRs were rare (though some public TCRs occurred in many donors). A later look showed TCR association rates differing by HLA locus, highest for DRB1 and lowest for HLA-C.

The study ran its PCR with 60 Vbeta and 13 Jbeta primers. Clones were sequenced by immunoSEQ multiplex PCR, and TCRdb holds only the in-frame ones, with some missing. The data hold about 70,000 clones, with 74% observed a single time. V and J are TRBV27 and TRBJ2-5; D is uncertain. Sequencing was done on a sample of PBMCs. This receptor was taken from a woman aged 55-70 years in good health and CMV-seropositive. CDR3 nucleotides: TGTGCCAGCAGTTTATATCAGCAAGAGACCCAGTACTTC. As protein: CASSLYQQETQYF.